These 16 T cell receptor beta chains share one sample of origin, sequenced in a study of a mutant IDH1 vaccine in newly diagnosed glioma (dated by TCRdb to 2020 to 2022). Their antigen targets remain unknown. The time point label on this specimen signifies: week 35, safety follow-up. Each vaccine dose, consisting of 300 ug of a 20-mer mutant IDH1 peptide in Montanide, was administered subcutaneously with topical imiquimod. The library was prepared using the immunoSEQ multiplex PCR assay. TCRdb limited this immuneACCESS table to in-frame rearrangements with V and J called. A share of clones is missing; checked studies link under half to unresolved V genes, and the rest is unexplained. The sample contains some 63,000 clones, under 85% of them found a single time. The top ten constitute approximately 4.8% of the sample. This specimen was PBMCs, taken from a glioma patient whose treatment included an IDH1 peptide vaccine. The source of these receptors is a man aged 50 to 60 with glioma.

This rearrangement joins TRBV7-2 to TRBJ1-5; the D is unclear. The CDR3 has 15 residues. CDR1 and CDR2 (germline): SGHTA, FQGNSA. With 3 bases removed from V and 0 bases from J, the gap between germline ends came to 9 bases. The chain's CDR3 is CASSFWVGSNQPQHF. CDR3 bases: TGTGCCAGCAGCTTTTGGGTGGGTAGCAATCAGCCCCAGCATTTT.

The table lists this clone with a count of one. The chain recombines TRBV29-1 with TRBJ2-3, with D maybe TRBD1 (6 bases). The CDR3 loop spans 14 amino acids. With 2 bases removed from V and 1 base from J, the gap between germline ends came to 10 bases. In germline, CDR1 is SQVTM, CDR2 ANQGSEA. This CDR3 reads CSVEQGSRTDTQYF. The CDR3 DNA reads TGCAGCGTTGAACAGGGGTCTCGCACAGATACGCAGTATTTT.

This clone turned up a few times. The CDR3: CASSGQISNQPQHF. CDR3 bases: TGTGCCAGCAGTGGACAGATTAGCAATCAGCCCCAGCATTTT. V and J are TRBV2 and TRBJ1-5, with a possible D match to TRBD1 (5 bases). The germline V gene encodes CDR1 SNHLY and CDR2 FYNNEI. The CDR3 runs to 14 residues. The V and J ends lost 4 bases and 0 bases respectively, with 7 bases between them.

The J gene is TRBJ1-3, the V gene TRBV5-1, with D perhaps TRBD1 (5 bases). CDR3 length: 15 residues. V shed 3 bases and J shed 4 bases, with 14 bases lying between them. Per the germline V gene, CDR1 is SGHRS and CDR2 is YFSETQ. The DNA of the CDR3 is TGCGCCAGCAGCTCTGAGGGGAAAGGAGGAAACACCATATATTTT. Translation: CASSSEGKGGNTIYF.

The rearrangement joins TRBV11-2 to TRBJ2-1, with 7 bases that match TRBD1. The germline V gene has CDR1 SGHAT and CDR2 FQNNGV. Losses at the gene ends were 5 bases for V and 6 bases for J; bases not matched to a gene: 7. The CDR3 sequence is 14 residues long. The CDR3 here is CASSAYRGRNEQFF. DNA for the CDR3: TGTGCCAGCAGCGCCTACAGGGGCCGCAATGAGCAGTTCTTC.

CDR3 nucleotide sequence: TGTGCCAGCAGCTTTGGCGCCAGTGTGGACTATGGCTACACCTTC. It translates to CASSFGASVDYGYTF. The chain carries TRBV5-4 and TRBJ1-2, with D uncertain. The V end was cut by 2 bases, the J end by 3 bases, with 14 bases between. The germline CDR1 and CDR2 sequences are SGHNT and YYREEE (reference sequence). The CDR3 contains 15 residues.

This clone has only a few counts. This rearrangement joins TRBV7-2 to TRBJ1-3, with D possibly TRBD1 on 6 matching bases. The CDR3 sequence is 13 residues long. Germline values: CDR1 SGHTA, CDR2 FQGNSA. V dropped 5 bases and J dropped 8 bases, with 13 bases sitting between them. The DNA for the CDR3 is TGTGCCAGCAGCGCCTACAGGGAGGACACCATATATTTT. Its protein product is CASSAYREDTIYF.

The chain employs TRBV30 and TRBJ1-2; TRBD1 might be the D (5 bases). Trimming removed 8 bases from V and 4 bases from J, with 17 bases in between. Germline lookup yields CDR1 GTSNPN and CDR2 SVGIG (reference sequence). The CDR3 contains 13 residues. The CDR3 DNA reads as TGTGCCGGAACAGGAGGTTTTTCCTATGGCTACACCTTC. Protein: CAGTGGFSYGYTF.

This clone was counted only a few times. This sequence joins TRBV19 and TRBJ2-7; 7 bases align to TRBD1. Germline CDR1 is LNHDA and CDR2 is SQIVND (reference sequence). The CDR3 is 16 amino acids. Losses at the gene ends were 5 bases for V and 2 bases for J; bases not matched to a gene: 12. CDR3 nucleotide sequence: TGTGCCAGTAGTTCCGCCGGGACAGCCAGGCCCTACGAGCAGTACTTC. Encoded protein: CASSSAGTARPYEQYF.

The chain uses TRBV6-1 and TRBJ2-2; D ambiguous. CDR3 size: 12 residues. V lost 8 bases and J lost 7, with 11 bases in between. Germline loops: CDR1 MNHNS, CDR2 SASEGT. CDR3 sequence reads: CASGWGNGELFF. In nucleotides, the CDR3 is TGTGCCAGCGGCTGGGGTAACGGGGAGCTGTTTTTT.

This chain uses TRBV27 with TRBJ2-6, with 8 bases aligning to TRBD1. With V trimmed by 10 bases and J by 0 bases, 11 bases remained unmatched. Germline values: CDR1 MNHEY, CDR2 SMNVEV (reference sequence). The CDR3 spans 17 residues. CDR3: CATKPWDRSSGANVLTF. The CDR3 DNA reads as TGTGCCACCAAGCCGTGGGACAGGAGCTCTGGGGCCAACGTCCTGACTTTC.

The chain recombines TRBV18 with TRBJ2-5; D gene ambiguous. Per germline, CDR1 KGHSH and CDR2 LQKENI. V lost 2 bases and J 1 base, leaving 14 bases between the germline ends. The CDR3 has 16 amino acids. The DNA for the CDR3 is TGTGCCAGCTCACCAAAAGAGACATCCCTCCAAGAGACCCAGTACTTC. This sequence encodes CASSPKETSLQETQYF.

J is TRBJ2-3 and V is TRBV25-1; D may be TRBD2 (6 bases). This CDR3 contains 14 residues. Trimming pared 5 bases from V and 5 bases from J, leaving 14 bases between. From germline, CDR1 is MGHDK and CDR2 SYGVNS. In DNA form, the CDR3 reads TGTGCCAGCAGTTCCGGGGGTGAGAGAGATACGCAGTATTTT. This gives the protein CASSSGGERDTQYF.

The chain has TRBV30 and TRBJ1-5; D is unresolved. V lost 5 bases and J 9 bases, leaving 11 bases between the germline ends. Germline CDR1 and CDR2: GTSNPN and SVGIG (reference sequence). This CDR3 has 11 residues. The CDR3 nucleotides are TGTGCCTGGGGCCTTAATGGGCCCCAGCATTTT. Protein: CAWGLNGPQHF.

The V gene is TRBV7-9, the J gene TRBJ2-2, with D possibly matching TRBD2 (6 bases). Germline loops: CDR1 SEHNR, CDR2 FQNEAQ (reference sequence). Between the trimmed V and J ends, which lost 5 bases and 4 bases, there was a span of 14 bases. The CDR3 has 15 residues. The CDR3 nucleotides are TGTGCCAGCAGCCCGGGACTGACATCCACCGGGGAGCTGTTTTTT. It codes for CASSPGLTSTGELFF.

This chain uses TRBV6-1 with TRBJ1-3, with D unclear. The CDR3 extends over 15 amino acids. V was shortened by 2 bases and J by 0 bases, with 8 bases between the two germline ends. Germline values: CDR1 MNHNS, CDR2 SASEGT. The CDR3 reads CASSETGNSGNTIYF. The CDR3 nucleotides read TGTGCCAGCAGTGAAACGGGGAACTCTGGAAACACCATATATTTT.